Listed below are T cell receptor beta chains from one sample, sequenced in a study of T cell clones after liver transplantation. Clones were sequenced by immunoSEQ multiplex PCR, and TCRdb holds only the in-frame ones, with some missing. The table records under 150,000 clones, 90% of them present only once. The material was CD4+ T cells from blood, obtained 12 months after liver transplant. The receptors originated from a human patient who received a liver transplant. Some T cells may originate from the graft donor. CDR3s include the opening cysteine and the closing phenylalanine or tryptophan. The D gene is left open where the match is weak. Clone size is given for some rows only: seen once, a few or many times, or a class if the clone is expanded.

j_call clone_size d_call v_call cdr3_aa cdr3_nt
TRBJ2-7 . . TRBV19 CASSPQGSSSYEQYF TGTGCCAGTAGCCCACAGGGTTCTAGCTCCTACGAGCAGTACTTC
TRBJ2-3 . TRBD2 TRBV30 CAWSSGLATDTQYF TGTGCCTGGAGTTCGGGACTAGCGACAGATACGCAGTATTTT
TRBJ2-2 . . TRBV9 CASSVVVGSTGELFF TGTGCCAGCAGCGTAGTTGTGGGGTCCACCGGGGAGCTGTTTTTT
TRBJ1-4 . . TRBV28 CASSIMEPNEKLFF TGTGCCAGCTCCATAATGGAACCTAATGAAAAACTGTTTTTT
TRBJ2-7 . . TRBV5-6 CASSHGTQYEQYF TGTGCCAGCAGCCACGGGACTCAATACGAGCAGTACTTC
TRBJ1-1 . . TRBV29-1 CSADGSSEAFF TGCAGCGCCGACGGATCTAGTGAAGCTTTCTTT
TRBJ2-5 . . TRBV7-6 CASSLAGGDQETQYF TGTGCCAGCAGCTTAGCAGGCGGGGATCAAGAGACCCAGTACTTC
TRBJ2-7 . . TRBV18 CASSPPGWGEYEQYF TGTGCCAGCTCACCCCCAGGATGGGGGGAATACGAGCAGTACTTC
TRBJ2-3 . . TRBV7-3 CASSPWGGNTDTQYF TGTGCCAGCAGCCCCTGGGGCGGGAATACAGATACGCAGTATTTT
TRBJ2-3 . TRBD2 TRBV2 CASSDKSGKGTQYF TGTGCCAGCAGTGACAAGAGCGGGAAAGGTACGCAGTATTTT
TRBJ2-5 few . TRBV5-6 CASSFLQAGQETQYF TGTGCCAGCAGCTTCCTCCAGGCAGGGCAAGAGACCCAGTACTTC
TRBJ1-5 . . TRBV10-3 CAISETRGGTNQPQHF TGTGCCATCAGTGAAACTCGGGGGGGGACCAATCAGCCCCAGCATTTT
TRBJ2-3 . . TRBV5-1 CASSLITGVTDTQYF TGCGCCAGCAGCTTGATAACGGGAGTTACAGATACGCAGTATTTT
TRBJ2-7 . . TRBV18 CASSPRQESYEQYF TGTGCCAGCTCACCCCGGCAGGAATCCTACGAGCAGTACTTC
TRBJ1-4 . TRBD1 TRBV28 CASSTQGATNEKLFF TGTGCCAGCAGTACGCAGGGGGCGACTAATGAAAAACTGTTTTTT
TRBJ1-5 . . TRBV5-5 CASSLGGRDQPQHF TGTGCCAGCAGCTTGGGTGGTAGGGATCAGCCCCAGCATTTT
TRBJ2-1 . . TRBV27 CASRAGTRDTNEQFF TGTGCCAGCAGGGCCGGGACGCGAGATACAAATGAGCAGTTCTTC
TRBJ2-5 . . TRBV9 CASSTQGGSGQETQYF TGTGCCAGCAGCACCCAGGGGGGTAGCGGCCAAGAGACCCAGTACTTC
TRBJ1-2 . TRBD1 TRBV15 CATRNGTGGYYGYTF TGTGCCACCAGAAACGGAACAGGGGGCTACTATGGCTACACCTTC
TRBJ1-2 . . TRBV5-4 CASSPRGDIGYTF TGTGCCAGCAGCCCTCGGGGCGATATTGGCTACACCTTC
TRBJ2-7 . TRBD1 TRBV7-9 CASSEGQGAFYEQYF TGTGCCAGCAGCGAAGGACAGGGGGCATTTTACGAGCAGTACTTC
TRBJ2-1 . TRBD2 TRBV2 CASLDSGRAGEQFF TGTGCCAGCTTGGATAGCGGGAGGGCCGGTGAGCAGTTCTTC
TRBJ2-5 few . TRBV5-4 CASSLAFRGGETQYF TGTGCCAGCAGCTTGGCTTTTCGGGGAGGAGAGACCCAGTACTTC
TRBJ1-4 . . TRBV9 CASSALQGNNEKLFF TGTGCCAGCAGCGCATTACAGGGAAATAATGAAAAACTGTTTTTT
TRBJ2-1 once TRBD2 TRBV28 CASNPTGGEQFF TGTGCCAGCAACCCAACGGGGGGGGAGCAGTTCTTC
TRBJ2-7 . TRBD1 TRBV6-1 CASSGGTDSSYEQYF TGTGCCAGCAGTGGGGGGACAGATTCCTCCTACGAGCAGTACTTC
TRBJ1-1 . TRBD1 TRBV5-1 CASSLNGQGAEAFF TGCGCCAGCAGCTTGAATGGACAGGGGGCTGAAGCTTTCTTT
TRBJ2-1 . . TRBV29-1 CSVAGAEQFF TGCAGCGTTGCGGGAGCCGAGCAGTTCTTC
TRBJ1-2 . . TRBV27 CASSLRTDSNYGYTF TGTGCCAGCAGTTTAAGGACGGACTCTAACTATGGCTACACCTTC
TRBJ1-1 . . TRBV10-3 CAIHSNTEAFF TGTGCCATCCACTCGAACACTGAAGCTTTCTTT
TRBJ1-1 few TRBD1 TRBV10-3 CASEDRMNTEAFF TGTGCCTCGGAGGACAGGATGAACACTGAAGCTTTCTTT
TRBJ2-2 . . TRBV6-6 CASSWGRNTGELFF TGTGCCAGCAGCTGGGGACGGAACACCGGGGAGCTGTTTTTT
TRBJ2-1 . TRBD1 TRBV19 CASSAGQGARHEQFF TGTGCCAGTAGTGCGGGACAGGGGGCGCGACATGAGCAGTTCTTC
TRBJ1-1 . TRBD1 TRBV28 CASSIRGGESTEAFF TGTGCCAGCAGTATCAGGGGGGGTGAGAGCACTGAAGCTTTCTTT
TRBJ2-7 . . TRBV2 CASSEAGSNEQYF TGTGCCAGCAGTGAAGCAGGGAGCAACGAGCAGTACTTC
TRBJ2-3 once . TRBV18 CASSPLSGIPSDTQYF TGTGCCAGCTCACCACTCTCCGGGATCCCCAGCGATACGCAGTATTTT
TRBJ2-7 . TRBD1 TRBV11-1 CASSLGSQGAGEQYF TGTGCCAGCAGCTTAGGTTCCCAGGGGGCAGGTGAGCAGTACTTC
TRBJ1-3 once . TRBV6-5 CASRGQSGNTIYF TGTGCCAGCAGAGGACAGAGTGGAAACACCATATATTTT
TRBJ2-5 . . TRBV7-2 CASSLARQETQYF TGTGCCAGCAGCTTAGCCCGCCAAGAGACCCAGTACTTC
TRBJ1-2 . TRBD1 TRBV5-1 CASSAGTGVAYGYTF TGCGCCAGCAGCGCCGGGACAGGGGTCGCCTATGGCTACACCTTC
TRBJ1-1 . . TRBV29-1 CSVEMAGRSPEAFF TGCAGCGTTGAGATGGCAGGGAGAAGCCCTGAAGCTTTCTTT
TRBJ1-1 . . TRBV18 CASSPFSGTEAFF TGTGCCAGCTCACCGTTTAGTGGTACTGAAGCTTTCTTT
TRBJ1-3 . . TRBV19 CASIQDSSGNTIYF TGTGCCAGTATCCAAGACAGCTCTGGAAACACCATATATTTT
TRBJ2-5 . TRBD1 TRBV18 CASSPPTGDETQYF TGTGCCAGCTCACCACCGACAGGGGACGAGACCCAGTACTTC
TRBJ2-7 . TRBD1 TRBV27 CASSKDRGAYEQYF TGTGCCAGCAGTAAAGACAGGGGGGCATACGAGCAGTACTTC
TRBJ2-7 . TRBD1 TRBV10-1 CASSEMTGSLGEQYF TGCGCCAGCAGTGAAATGACAGGGTCTCTGGGCGAGCAGTACTTC